Listed here are 5 T cell receptor beta chains from one sample, sequenced in a study of T-cell reconstitution after alpha-beta-depleted transplantation in children (dated by TCRdb to 2015 to 2016). Receptor libraries were prepared by PCR. Sequencing was carried out with an Illumina HiSeq 2500. Molecular barcoding was employed in the preparation of TCR libraries, with unique molecular identifiers being used to normalize TCRbeta repertoire quantification. TCRdb applied fastp at Q25 and MiXCR to the public reads, then kept only in-frame beta chains. Rows merge per CDR3 protein into single entries with the most common DNA and genes. This sample is represented by 600,000 to 800,000 distinct CDR3 sequences; around 12% of them were singletons. Roughly 0.84% of the sample is taken by the ten largest. Taken with the paper, the label for treatment or condition translates to: allogeneic hematopoietic cell transplantation with graft depleted of TCRalphabeta T cells and CD19 B cells.

This sample comprised PBMCs, obtained before TCRalphabeta/CD19-depleted stem cell transplant. Source of these receptors: a girl aged 2-10 years with congenital amegakaryocytic thrombocytopenia, due to receive a stem cell transplant.

This clonotype has just a few counts. The rearrangement uses TRBV28 and TRBJ2-7; 11 nucleotides agree with TRBD1. J was trimmed by 5 bases and V by 2 bases; bases with no gene match: 8. Germline V gene lookup returns CDR1 MDHEN and CDR2 SYDVKM. The CDR3 runs to 16 residues. The CDR3, as DNA: TGTGCCAGCAGTTTACGAGGACAGGGGGCGATCGACGAGCAGTACTTC. It translates to CASSLRGQGAIDEQYF.

The table lists this clonotype with a few counts. The chain carries TRBV7-9 and TRBJ2-7; unclear D gene. CDR1 is SEHNR and CDR2 is FQNEAQ in the germline V gene (reference sequence). V was shortened by 2 bases and J by 4 bases, with 12 bases between the two germline ends. CDR3 length: 14 residues. The CDR3 nucleotides read TGTGCCAGCAGCTTACACAGCCTTCAGTACGAGCAGTACTTC. Its protein is CASSLHSLQYEQYF.

This clonotype appeared many times. The chain is built from TRBV7-9 and TRBJ1-3; maybe TRBD1 (5 bases). Trimming took 5 bases from V and 0 from J, leaving 11 bases between them. Germline lookup yields CDR1 SEHNR and CDR2 FQNEAQ (reference sequence). The CDR3 has 15 amino acids. CDR3 loop: CASSPRQFSGNTIYF. In DNA, the CDR3 is TGTGCCAGCAGCCCCCGACAGTTCTCTGGAAACACCATATATTTT.

This clonotype was counted between two and nine times. The chain employs TRBV12-3 or TRBV12-4 and TRBJ2-5; 11 nucleotides align to TRBD2. The V segment lost 6 bases and the J segment 1 base; nucleotides outside the gene matches: 7. This CDR3 has 16 amino acids. CDR3 in amino acids: CASSQTSGSSQETQYF. The CDR3 DNA follows: TGTGCCAGCAGCCAAACTAGCGGGAGCAGCCAAGAGACCCAGTACTTC.

In this sample, this clonotype turned up a few times. The rearrangement joins TRBV18 to TRBJ2-1, with 9 bases aligning to TRBD2. V lost 3 bases, J lost 8 bases, and 8 bases stayed unmatched. Germline CDR1 is KGHSH and CDR2 is LQKENI. The CDR3 runs to 15 residues. The CDR3 sequence is CASSPGGRAFDEQFF. The CDR3 nucleotides are TGTGCCAGCTCACCTGGCGGGAGGGCCTTCGATGAGCAGTTCTTC.